The 10 T cell receptor beta chains given below trace back to one sample, sequenced in a study of OX40 agonist ivuxolimab in advanced cancers. Clones were read by immunoSEQ multiplex PCR, and TCRdb kept only the in-frame ones, dropping some. Of tens of thousands of clones in the sample, 85% to 90% were seen once. The sequenced sample was CD4+ or CD8+ T cells sorted from blood, obtained in a trial of the OX40 agonist ivuxolimab. The source is an adult with an advanced solid tumor such as melanoma, head and neck, liver or kidney cancer.

The gene calls are TRBV6-6 and TRBJ2-2, with D unresolved. The CDR3 is made up of 13 amino acids. Germline CDR1 MNHNY, CDR2 SVGAGI (reference sequence). Trimming pared 6 bases from V and 6 bases from J, leaving 11 bases between. CDR3 coding DNA: TGTGCCAGCAGCGTCCAGCGTGCCGGGGAGCTGTTTTTT. Amino acids: CASSVQRAGELFF.

This rearrangement joins TRBV27 to TRBJ1-5, with no clear D. Germline V gene data show CDR1 as MNHEY and CDR2 as SMNVEV (reference sequence). There are 14 residues in the CDR3. V lost 4 bases and J lost 4, with 11 bases in between. CDR3 region: CASSYDRLNQPQHF. The CDR3 DNA follows: TGTGCCAGCAGTTACGACCGATTAAATCAGCCCCAGCATTTT.

The chain joins TRBV7-9 to TRBJ2-1, with 9 bases matching TRBD2. Germline V gene sequence: CDR1 SEHNR, CDR2 FQNEAQ (reference sequence). Trimming at V came to 4 bases and at J to 7 bases, leaving 11 bases not matched to a gene. This CDR3 is 16 amino acids long. CDR3 nucleotide sequence: TGTGCCAGCAGCTCTTTCGAAGCGGGGGGCGGGAATGAGCAGTTCTTC. Its protein product is CASSSFEAGGGNEQFF.

The chain combines TRBV11-3 with TRBJ1-1; maybe TRBD1 (5 bases). The germline gives CDR1 SGHNT, CDR2 YENEEA. Trimming cost V 6 bases and J 1 base, with 9 bases left between them. The CDR3 extends over 13 amino acids. CDR3 sequence (DNA): TGTGCCAGCAGTCAACAGGAGAACACTGAAGCTTTCTTT. Protein product: CASSQQENTEAFF.

The chain carries TRBV6-1 and TRBJ2-1, with D hard to call. CDR1 and CDR2 (germline): MNHNS, SASEGT. The V end lost 4 bases, the J end lost 4 bases, and 14 bases lay between the germline ends. The CDR3 spans 15 residues. CDR3 coding DNA: TGTGCCAGCAGTGTTGAGGCTCCCGATTACAATGAGCAGTTCTTC. This codes for CASSVEAPDYNEQFF.

This chain connects TRBV13 to TRBJ2-3, with a possible D match to TRBD1 (6 bases). The CDR3 contains 17 residues. Looked up from germline, CDR1 is PRHDT and CDR2 is FYEKMQ (reference sequence). V shed 2 bases and J shed 3 bases, with 18 bases lying between them. The CDR3 loop reads CASSLPGLGRGTDTQYF. The CDR3, as DNA: TGTGCCAGCAGCTTACCGGGATTGGGCAGGGGTACAGATACGCAGTATTTT.

This chain uses TRBV4-3 with TRBJ2-7, with TRBD1 as a possible D gene (6 bases). The CDR3 consists of 15 residues. Looked up from germline, CDR1 is LGHNA and CDR2 is YSLEER. Trimming stripped 0 bases from V and 3 bases from J, with 12 bases between. The CDR3 region has the DNA TGCGCCAGCAGCCAAGAGCACAGGGCGAACTACGAGCAGTACTTC. Translation: CASSQEHRANYEQYF.

The chain links TRBV5-1 to TRBJ2-3, with D possibly matching TRBD2 (7 bases). CDR1 and CDR2 from the germline V gene are SGHRS and YFSETQ. The CDR3 loop spans 13 amino acids. Trimming took 4 bases from V and 10 from J, leaving 16 bases between them. The CDR3 DNA follows: TGCGCCAGCAGCCGCACGGGGAGGGGGGCGCAGTATTTT. This sequence encodes CASSRTGRGAQYF.

The chain uses TRBV18 and TRBJ1-2; D might be TRBD1 (5 bases). The CDR3 runs 14 residues. Germline-derived CDR1 and CDR2 are KGHSH and LQKENI. The ends were cut back, 3 bases at V and 7 bases at J, with 15 bases in the middle. The CDR3 here is CASSPTGAIGGYTF. CDR3 DNA: TGTGCCAGCTCACCTACCGGGGCGATCGGTGGCTACACCTTC.

This clone was counted a few times. V usage is TRBV28 and J usage is TRBJ2-7; 11 bases agree with TRBD1. CDR1 is MDHEN and CDR2 is SYDVKM in the germline V gene. Germline trimming cut 6 bases from V and 3 bases from J; bases unmatched to any gene: 7. This CDR3 has 15 amino acids. The CDR3 DNA is TGTGCCAGCAGAAGAGGAGGGACAGGGGGCTACGAGCAGTACTTC. As protein: CASRRGGTGGYEQYF. Full variable domain (remainder filled in from reference TRBV28 and TRBJ2-7): DVKVTQSSRYLVKRTGEKVFLECVQDMDHENMFWYRQDPGLGLRLIYFSYDVKMKEKGDIPEGYSVSREKKERFSLILESASTNQTSMYLCASRRGGTGGYEQYFGPGTRLTVT.